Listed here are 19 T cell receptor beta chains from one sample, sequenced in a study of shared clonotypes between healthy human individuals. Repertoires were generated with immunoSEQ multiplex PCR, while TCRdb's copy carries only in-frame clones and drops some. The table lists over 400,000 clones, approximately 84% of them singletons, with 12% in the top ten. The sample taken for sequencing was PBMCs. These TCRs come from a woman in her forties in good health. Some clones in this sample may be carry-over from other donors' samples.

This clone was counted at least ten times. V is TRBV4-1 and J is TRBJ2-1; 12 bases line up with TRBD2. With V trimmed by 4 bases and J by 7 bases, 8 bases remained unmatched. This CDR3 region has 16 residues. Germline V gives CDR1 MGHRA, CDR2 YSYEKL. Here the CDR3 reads CASSLERLAGGNEQFF. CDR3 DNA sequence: TGCGCCAGCAGCCTGGAGAGGCTAGCGGGAGGGAATGAGCAGTTCTTC.

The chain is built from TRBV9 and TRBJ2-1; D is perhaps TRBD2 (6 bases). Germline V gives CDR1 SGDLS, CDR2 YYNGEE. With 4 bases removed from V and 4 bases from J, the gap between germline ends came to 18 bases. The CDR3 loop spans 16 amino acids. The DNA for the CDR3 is TGTGCCAGCAGCCCGCCCGGGACTGGGGATTACAATGAGCAGTTCTTC. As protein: CASSPPGTGDYNEQFF.

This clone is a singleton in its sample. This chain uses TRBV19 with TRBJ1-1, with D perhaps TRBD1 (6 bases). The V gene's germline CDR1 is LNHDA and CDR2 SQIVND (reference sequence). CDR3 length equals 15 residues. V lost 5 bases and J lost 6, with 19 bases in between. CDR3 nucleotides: TGTGCCAGTAGTCCCTCACCGGGACACTTCTCTGAAGCTTTCTTT. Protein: CASSPSPGHFSEAFF.

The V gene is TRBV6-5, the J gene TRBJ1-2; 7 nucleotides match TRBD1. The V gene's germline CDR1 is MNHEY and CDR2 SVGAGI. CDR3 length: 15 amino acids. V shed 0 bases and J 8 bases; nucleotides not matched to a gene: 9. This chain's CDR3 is CASSYSRQGESGYTF. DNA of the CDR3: TGTGCCAGCAGTTACTCGAGACAGGGTGAGAGCGGCTACACCTTC.

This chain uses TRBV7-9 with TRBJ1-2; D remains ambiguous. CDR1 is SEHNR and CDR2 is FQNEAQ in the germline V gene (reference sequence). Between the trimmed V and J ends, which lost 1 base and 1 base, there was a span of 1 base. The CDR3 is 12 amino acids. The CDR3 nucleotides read TGTGCCAGCAGCTTAGTTAACTATGGCTACACCTTC. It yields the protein CASSLVNYGYTF.

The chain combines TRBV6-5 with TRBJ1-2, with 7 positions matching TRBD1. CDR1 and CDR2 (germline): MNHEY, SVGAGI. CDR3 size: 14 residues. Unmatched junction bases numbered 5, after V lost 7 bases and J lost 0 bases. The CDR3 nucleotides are TGTGCCAGCACTCAGGGGACAGCTAACTATGGCTACACCTTC. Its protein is CASTQGTANYGYTF.

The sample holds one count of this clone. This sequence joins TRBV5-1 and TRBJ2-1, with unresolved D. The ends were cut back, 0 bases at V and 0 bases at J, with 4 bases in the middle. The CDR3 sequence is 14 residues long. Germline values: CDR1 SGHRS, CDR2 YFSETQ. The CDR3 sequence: CASSLGHSYNEQFF. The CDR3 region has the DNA TGCGCCAGCAGCTTGGGCCACTCCTACAATGAGCAGTTCTTC. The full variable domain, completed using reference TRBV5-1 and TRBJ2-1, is KAGVTQTPRYLIKTRGQQVTLSCSPISGHRSVSWYQQTPGQGLQFLFEYFSETQRNKGNFPGRFSGRQFSNSRSEMNVSTLELGDSALYLCASSLGHSYNEQFFGPGTRLTVL.

This CDR3 is CASSESRPQHF. The CDR3 nucleotides are TGTGCCAGCAGTGAATCACGGCCCCAGCATTTT. The rearrangement joins TRBV6-1 to TRBJ1-5, with unresolved D. With 2 bases removed from V and 9 bases from J, the gap between germline ends came to 5 bases. Germline CDR1 is MNHNS and CDR2 is SASEGT. CDR3 size: 11 residues.

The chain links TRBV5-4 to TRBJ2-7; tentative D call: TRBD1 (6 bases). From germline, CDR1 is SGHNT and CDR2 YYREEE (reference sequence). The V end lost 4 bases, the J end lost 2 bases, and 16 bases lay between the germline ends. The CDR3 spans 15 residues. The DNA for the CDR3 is TGTGCCAGCAGCCCAAAACGGGACACGACCTACGAGCAGTACTTC. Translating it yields CASSPKRDTTYEQYF. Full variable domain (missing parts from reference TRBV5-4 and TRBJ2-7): ETGVTQSPTHLIKTRGQQVTLRCSSQSGHNTVSWYQQALGQGPQFIFQYYREEENGRGNFPPRFSGLQFPNYSSELNVNALELDDSALYLCASSPKRDTTYEQYFGPGTRLTVT.

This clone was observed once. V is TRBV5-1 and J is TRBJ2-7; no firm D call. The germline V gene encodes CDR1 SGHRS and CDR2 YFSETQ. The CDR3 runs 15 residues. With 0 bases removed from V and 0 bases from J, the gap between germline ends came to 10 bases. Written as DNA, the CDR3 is TGCGCCAGCAGCTTGGTAGGGCAAGTCTCCTACGAGCAGTACTTC. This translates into CASSLVGQVSYEQYF.

The CDR3 region has the DNA TGTGCCAGCATCAAACGGCCCCGTGCGCAAGAGACCCAGTACTTC. Protein: CASIKRPRAQETQYF. This chain connects TRBV7-6 to TRBJ2-5; D gene unclear. V lost 7 bases and J lost 2, with 17 bases in between. This CDR3 contains 15 residues. Germline V gene sequence: CDR1 SGHVS, CDR2 FNYEAQ.

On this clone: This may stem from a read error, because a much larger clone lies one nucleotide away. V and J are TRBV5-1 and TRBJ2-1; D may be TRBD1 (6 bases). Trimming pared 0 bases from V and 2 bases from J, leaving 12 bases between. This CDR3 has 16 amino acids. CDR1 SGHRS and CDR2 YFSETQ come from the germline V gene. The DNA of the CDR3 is TGCGCCAGCAGCTTGGCCCCAGGGGACGCCTACAATGAGCAGTTCTTC. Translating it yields CASSLAPGDAYNEQFF.

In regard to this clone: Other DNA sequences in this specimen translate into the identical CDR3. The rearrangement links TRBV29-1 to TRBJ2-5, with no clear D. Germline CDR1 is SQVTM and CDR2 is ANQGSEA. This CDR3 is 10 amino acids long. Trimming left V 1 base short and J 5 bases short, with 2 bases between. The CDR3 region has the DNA TGCAGCGTTGAAGTCGAGACCCAGTACTTC. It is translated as CSVEVETQYF.

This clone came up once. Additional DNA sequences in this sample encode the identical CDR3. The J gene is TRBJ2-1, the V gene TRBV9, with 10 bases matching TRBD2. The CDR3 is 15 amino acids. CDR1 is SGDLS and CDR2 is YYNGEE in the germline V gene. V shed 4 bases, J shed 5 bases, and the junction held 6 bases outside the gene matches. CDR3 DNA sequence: TGTGCCAGCAGCTTCAGCGGGAGGGCAGACAATGAGCAGTTCTTC. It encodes CASSFSGRADNEQFF.

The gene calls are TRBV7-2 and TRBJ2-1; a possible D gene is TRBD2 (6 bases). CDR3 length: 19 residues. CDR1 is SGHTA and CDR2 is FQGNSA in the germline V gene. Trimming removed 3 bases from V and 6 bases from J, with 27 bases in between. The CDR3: CASSLNYRRDWGSGNEQFF. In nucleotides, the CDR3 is TGTGCCAGCAGCTTGAACTACCGGCGGGACTGGGGCTCGGGCAATGAGCAGTTCTTC. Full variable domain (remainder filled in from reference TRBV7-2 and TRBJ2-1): GAGVSQSPSNKVTEKGKDVELRCDPISGHTALYWYRQSLGQGLEFLIYFQGNSAPDKSGLPSDRFSAERTGGSVSTLTIQRTQQEDSAVYLCASSLNYRRDWGSGNEQFFGPGTRLTVL.

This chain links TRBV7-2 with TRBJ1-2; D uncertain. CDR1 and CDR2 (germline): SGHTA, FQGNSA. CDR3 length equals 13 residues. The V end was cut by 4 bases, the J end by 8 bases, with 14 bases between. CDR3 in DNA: TGTGCCAGCAGCTCCCCAGCGCTATGGGGCTACACCTTC. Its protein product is CASSSPALWGYTF. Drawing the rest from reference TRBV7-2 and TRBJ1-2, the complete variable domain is GAGVSQSPSNKVTEKGKDVELRCDPISGHTALYWYRQSLGQGLEFLIYFQGNSAPDKSGLPSDRFSAERTGGSVSTLTIQRTQQEDSAVYLCASSSPALWGYTFGSGTRLTVV.

The CDR3 coding sequence is TGTGCCAGCTCATCCCAGGGGGATAACTATGGCTACACCTTC. As protein: CASSSQGDNYGYTF. V is TRBV18 and J is TRBJ1-2; TRBD1 aligns across 7 bases. V was pared by 5 bases and J by 1 base, with 4 bases of the junction left unmatched. Germline CDR1 and CDR2: KGHSH and LQKENI. The CDR3 contains 14 residues.

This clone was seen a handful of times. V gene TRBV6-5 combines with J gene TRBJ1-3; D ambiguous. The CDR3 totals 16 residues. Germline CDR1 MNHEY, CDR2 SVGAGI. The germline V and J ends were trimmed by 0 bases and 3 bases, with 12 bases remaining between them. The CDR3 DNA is TGTGCCAGCAGTTACTCGACGGGCAGCTATGGAAACACCATATATTTT. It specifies CASSYSTGSYGNTIYF.

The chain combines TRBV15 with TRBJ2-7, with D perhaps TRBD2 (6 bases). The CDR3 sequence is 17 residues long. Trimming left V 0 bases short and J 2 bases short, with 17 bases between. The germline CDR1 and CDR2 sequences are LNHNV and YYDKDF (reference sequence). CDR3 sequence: CATSRDQGGAAPYEQYF. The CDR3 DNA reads TGTGCCACCAGCAGAGATCAAGGAGGGGCGGCCCCCTACGAGCAGTACTTC.